These 10 T cell receptor beta chains came from one sample sequenced in a study of cytomegalovirus exposure and HLA in healthy donors. The PCR used 60 Vbeta and 13 Jbeta primers. Assay: immunoSEQ multiplex PCR; the TCRdb copy retains only in-frame clones and omits some. The sample gives approximately 130,000 clones, about 8.6% of which show up once; 5% to 6.5% is in the top ten. Material for sequencing was PBMCs. The receptor set was obtained from a woman in her thirties or forties in good health and CMV-seropositive.

The genes are TRBV7-6 and TRBJ1-1, with 8 bases lining up with TRBD1. CDR1 and CDR2 from the germline V gene are SGHVS and FNYEAQ. CDR3 length equals 16 residues. With V trimmed by 0 bases and J by 1 base, 4 bases remained unmatched. CDR3 in amino acids: CASSLAPGGENTEAFF. CDR3 bases: TGTGCCAGCAGCTTAGCCCCAGGGGGCGAGAACACTGAAGCTTTCTTT.

This clone was observed a handful of times. This CDR3 is CASKQGGLNTEAFF. CDR3 nucleotide sequence: TGTGCCAGCAAACAAGGGGGCTTGAACACTGAAGCTTTCTTT. This chain uses TRBV6-1 with TRBJ1-1; 7 nucleotides align to TRBD1. V trimming: 7 bases; J trimming: 0 bases; junction bases outside the gene matches: 5. The CDR3 contains 14 residues. Germline loops: CDR1 MNHNS, CDR2 SASEGT.

This clone has more than one count but fewer than ten. The chain carries TRBV15 and TRBJ2-5, with 7 bases lining up with TRBD2. The CDR3 length is 15 residues. Germline CDR1 LNHNV, CDR2 YYDKDF (reference sequence). Trimming took 0 bases from V and 10 from J; bases not matched to a gene: 11. This CDR3 is CATSRDHGGSGDQYF. As DNA, the CDR3 is TGTGCCACCAGCAGAGATCATGGGGGGAGCGGGGACCAGTACTTC.

This clone was found a few times. The chain recombines TRBV15 with TRBJ1-2; a weak D match, TRBD1 (6 bases). CDR3 length: 17 amino acids. V was pared by 1 base and J by 4 bases, with 19 bases between. Germline assignment: CDR1 LNHNV and CDR2 YYDKDF (reference sequence). Here the CDR3 reads CATSRGPTDSPIYGYTF. The CDR3 bases are TGTGCCACCAGCAGAGGCCCCACGGACAGCCCAATCTATGGCTACACCTTC.

The V and J genes are TRBV5-4 and TRBJ2-5; 7 bases map to TRBD1. The CDR3 length is 17 residues. Germline CDR1 SGHNT, CDR2 YYREEE (reference sequence). J was trimmed by 5 bases and V by 1 base; bases with no gene match: 14. In nucleotides, the CDR3 is TGTGCCAGCAGCTTGCCTAACACCAGGGGGAATAGGGAGACCCAGTACTTC. This gives the protein CASSLPNTRGNRETQYF.

This clone was detected a few times. The chain carries TRBV7-6 and TRBJ1-1, with 8 nucleotides matching TRBD1. The CDR3 sequence is 15 residues long. Germline CDR1 reads SGHVS; CDR2 reads FNYEAQ. Germline trimming cut 0 bases from V and 1 base from J; bases unmatched to any gene: 1. CDR3 nucleotides: TGTGCCAGCAGCTTAGCCGGACAGGGGAACACTGAAGCTTTCTTT. Translated: CASSLAGQGNTEAFF. Looking up the rest from reference TRBV7-6 and TRBJ1-1 gives the full variable domain: GAGVSQSPRYKVTKRGQDVALRCDPISGHVSLYWYRQALGQGPEFLTYFNYEAQQDKSGLPNDRFSAERPEGSISTLTIQRTEQRDSAMYRCASSLAGQGNTEAFFGQGTRLTVV.

There are a few counts of this clone. The chain carries TRBV19 and TRBJ1-3, with 9 positions matching TRBD1. Trimming at V came to 6 bases and at J to 3 bases, leaving 6 bases not matched to a gene. The CDR3 has 15 amino acids. Germline loops: CDR1 LNHDA, CDR2 SQIVND (reference sequence). The CDR3 loop is CASRPGQGHGNTIYF. DNA for the CDR3: TGTGCCAGTAGGCCTGGACAGGGGCATGGAAACACCATATATTTT. Drawing the rest from reference TRBV19 and TRBJ1-3, the complete variable domain is DGGITQSPKYLFRKEGQNVTLSCEQNLNHDAMYWYRQDPGQGLRLIYYSQIVNDFQKGDIAEGYSVSREKKESFPLTVTSAQKNPTAFYLCASRPGQGHGNTIYFGEGSWLTVV.

This chain connects TRBV6-1 to TRBJ2-1; D may be TRBD2 (5 bases). V lost 7 bases and J 4 bases, leaving 11 bases between the germline ends. CDR1 is MNHNS and CDR2 is SASEGT in the germline V gene. The CDR3 has 13 residues. CDR3 sequence: CASTERTYNEQFF. CDR3 coding DNA: TGTGCCAGCACCGAAAGGACTTACAATGAGCAGTTCTTC.

This clone has more than one count but fewer than ten. This chain links TRBV7-9 with TRBJ2-1; D is possibly TRBD1 (6 bases). In germline, CDR1 is SEHNR, CDR2 FQNEAQ (reference sequence). V was clipped by 0 bases and J by 2 bases, with 8 bases between them. The CDR3 length is 15 residues. CDR3 sequence (DNA): TGTGCCAGCAGCTTAGCCGGGACACCCTACAATGAGCAGTTCTTC. This translates into CASSLAGTPYNEQFF. The complete variable domain, with remaining parts taken from reference TRBV7-9 and TRBJ2-1, reads DTGVSQNPRHKITKRGQNVTFRCDPISEHNRLYWYRQTLGQGPEFLTYFQNEAQLEKSRLLSDRFSAERPKGSFSTLEIQRTEQGDSAMYLCASSLAGTPYNEQFFGPGTRLTVL.

This clone was observed a handful of times. The chain recombines TRBV2 with TRBJ2-3; TRBD2 aligns across 11 bases. Germline V CDR1 and CDR2: SNHLY, FYNNEI. The CDR3 runs to 16 residues. With 2 bases clipped from V and 1 base from J, the junction kept 2 bases outside the gene matches. Here the CDR3 reads CASSELAGGGTDTQYF. In DNA form, the CDR3 reads TGTGCCAGCAGTGAACTAGCGGGGGGAGGCACAGATACGCAGTATTTT.